This is a list of T cell receptor beta chains from one sample in a study of blood T cell repertoires in COVID-19. The data were produced by immunoSEQ multiplex PCR, yet TCRdb's version contains in-frame clones alone and is incomplete. In the table there are over 200,000 clones, almost 90% of which are singletons. The sequencing sample was made of peripheral blood. All receptors derive from a woman in her fifties or sixties with acute or convalescent COVID-19. The CDR3 runs from the conserved cysteine through the conserved F or W. Fields, in order: V gene, J gene, D gene, clone size, CDR3 DNA, CDR3 protein. D genes are given only for firm matches. Part of the rows lack a size; the others show once, few, many or a class for expanded clones.

TRBV5-5	TRBJ2-3	NA	many	TGTGCCAGCAGCTTGGGCCGGTCAGATACGCAGTATTTT	CASSLGRSDTQYF
TRBV11-2	TRBJ2-1	TRBD1	NA	TGTGCCAGCAGCTTAAGCCGGGACAGGGGACGTAATGAGCAGTTCTTC	CASSLSRDRGRNEQFF
TRBV30	TRBJ1-5	NA	NA	TGTGCCTGGAGTTCAGGTCTGGTTGAGCCCCAGCATTTT	CAWSSGLVEPQHF
TRBV5-8	TRBJ2-7	NA	few	TGTGCCAGCAGCGTAAACAGGAACTCCTACGAGCAGTACTTC	CASSVNRNSYEQYF
TRBV6-5	TRBJ2-7	TRBD1	NA	TGTGCCAGCAGTTCCGGACAGGGGGCTGCCTACGAGCAGTACTTC	CASSSGQGAAYEQYF
TRBV14	TRBJ1-5	NA	once	TGTGCCAGCAGCCAAGATCAAGTCGGAAAGCGGTGGGCCCAGCATTTT	CASSQDQVGKRWAQHF
TRBV7-2	TRBJ2-7	TRBD1	NA	TGTGCCAGCAGACGGCCGGGACAGGCCTCCTACGAGCAGTACTTC	CASRRPGQASYEQYF
TRBV4-3	TRBJ2-6	NA	NA	TGCGCCAGCAGCCAAACCCGCGGCAGGGGTGGGGCCAACGTCCTGACTTTC	CASSQTRGRGGANVLTF
TRBV9	TRBJ2-7	TRBD2	NA	TGTGCCAGCAGCGTAGCTCTAGCGGGAGAGCAGTACTTC	CASSVALAGEQYF
TRBV18	TRBJ1-3	NA	NA	TGTGCCAGCTCACCATCGAGAGGCATCTCTGGAAACACCATATATTTT	CASSPSRGISGNTIYF
TRBV6-5	TRBJ2-1	NA	NA	TGTGCCAGCAGGAACAGGGTGGGTGAGCAGTTCTTC	CASRNRVGEQFF
TRBV10-3	TRBJ2-7	TRBD1	NA	TGTGCCATCAGGCAAGGACAGGGTGGGTACGAGCAGTACTTC	CAIRQGQGGYEQYF
TRBV6-5	TRBJ1-1	NA	few	TGTGCCAGCACCTCCTTGGGGGGGGCGAACACTGAAGCTTTCTTT	CASTSLGGANTEAFF
TRBV15	TRBJ1-4	NA	few	TGTGCCACCAGCAGAGGCGACAGAGCAACTAATGAAAAACTGTTTTTT	CATSRGDRATNEKLFF
TRBV28	TRBJ1-5	NA	NA	TGTGCCAGCAGACGTACAGATAGCAATCAGCCCCAGCATTTT	CASRRTDSNQPQHF
TRBV6-1	TRBJ1-5	NA	NA	TGTGCCAGCAGTGATACAGGGTTAAGCAATCAGCCCCAGCATTTT	CASSDTGLSNQPQHF
TRBV9	TRBJ2-1	NA	NA	TGTGCCAGCAGCCCCCACCGGGAAGCTATTAATGAGCAGTTCTTC	CASSPHREAINEQFF
TRBV19	TRBJ1-3	NA	NA	TGTGCCAGTAGTATAGATCGGTCAACTGGAAACACCATATATTTT	CASSIDRSTGNTIYF
TRBV6-6	TRBJ1-5	TRBD1	NA	TGTGCCAGCAAAGACAGGGGTTTTTTGCCCCAGCATTTT	CASKDRGFLPQHF
TRBV11-3	TRBJ2-3	TRBD2	few	TGTGCCAGCAGCGACATTAGCGGGAGTGGCACAGATACGCAGTATTTT	CASSDISGSGTDTQYF
TRBV30	TRBJ1-1	NA	NA	TGTGCCTGGAGAGGGGCAGGAATCATGAACACTGAGGAAGCTTTCTTT	CAWRGAGIMNTEEAFF
TRBV6-4	TRBJ2-7	NA	once	TGTGCCAGCAGTGTACTACCGGGCAGGCGGGCCTACGAGCAGTACTTC	CASSVLPGRRAYEQYF
TRBV6-6	TRBJ1-2	TRBD1	NA	TGTGCCAGCAGTTACGGGCAGGGGGCGGAGGGCTACACCTTC	CASSYGQGAEGYTF
TRBV28	TRBJ2-1	NA	NA	TGTGCCAGCCACGGAGCGGGTGGGTTCAATGAGCAGTTCTTC	CASHGAGGFNEQFF
TRBV3-1/TRBV3-2	TRBJ1-2	NA	NA	TGTGCCAGCAGCCAAGGGGCAGAGACTAACTATGGCTACACCTTC	CASSQGAETNYGYTF
TRBV3-1/TRBV3-2	TRBJ1-4	NA	NA	TGTGCCAGCAGCCCCCCCAGGCGGGATGCAACTAATGAAAAACTGTTTTTT	CASSPPRRDATNEKLFF
TRBV19	TRBJ1-5	NA	few	TGTGCCAGTAGTATAGACTCGAGTCAGCCCCAGCATTTT	CASSIDSSQPQHF
TRBV2	TRBJ2-3	NA	NA	TGTGCCAGCAAGAAAGCCGATACGCAGTATTTT	CASKKADTQYF